These T cell receptor beta chains were read from a single sample in a study of T cell responses to AZD1222 COVID-19 vaccine. Here immunoSEQ multiplex PCR was the method, and the copy in TCRdb shows in-frame clones only, minus some. There are around 100,000 clones in the sample; 84% occur only once, and about a sixth lies in the top ten. Sequenced here: peripheral blood, sampled on day 0 of AZD1222 vaccination. These receptors were collected from an adult in good health. The CDR3 runs from the conserved cysteine through the conserved F or W. D genes are given only for firm matches. Clone size is shown for a subset of rows, as once, few, many or a class of expanded clone.

V gene	D gene	J gene	clone size	CDR3 protein	CDR3 DNA
TRBV9	TRBD1	TRBJ1-1	NA	CASRSTGGTEAFF	TGTGCCAGCAGATCTACAGGGGGCACTGAAGCTTTCTTT
TRBV27	TRBD1	TRBJ1-5	NA	CASSLTDRVGQPQHF	TGTGCCAGCAGTTTAACCGACAGGGTGGGTCAGCCCCAGCATTTT
TRBV25-1	NA	TRBJ1-5	NA	CASSESGGGNQPQHF	TGTGCCAGCAGTGAATCTGGGGGAGGGAATCAGCCCCAGCATTTT
TRBV24-1	TRBD1	TRBJ1-2	NA	CATSDSGTGLFYGYTF	TGTGCCACCAGTGATTCCGGGACAGGGTTATTCTATGGCTACACCTTC
TRBV7-9	NA	TRBJ1-5	NA	CASSLGTVHQPQHF	TGTGCCAGCAGCTTAGGGACGGTTCATCAGCCCCAGCATTTT
TRBV18	NA	TRBJ1-2	NA	CASSSAGNGYTF	TGTGCCAGCTCATCGGCGGGGAACGGCTACACCTTC
TRBV2	TRBD2	TRBJ2-1	once	CASRPSTSGGSFF	TGTGCCAGCAGGCCCTCGACTAGCGGGGGGTCGTTCTTC
TRBV11-3	NA	TRBJ2-7	NA	CASSVTRPLDVEQYF	TGTGCCAGCAGCGTAACCAGGCCGCTAGACGTGGAGCAGTACTTC
TRBV28	NA	TRBJ1-3	NA	CASTVDSGNTIYF	TGTGCCAGCACCGTCGACTCTGGAAACACCATATATTTT
TRBV3-1/TRBV3-2	TRBD2	TRBJ2-5	NA	CASSQGSRGGQETQYF	TGTGCCAGCAGCCAAGGATCTCGCGGGGGGCAAGAGACCCAGTACTTC
TRBV14	NA	TRBJ2-1	NA	CASSPIRGGEQFF	TGTGCCAGCAGCCCCATAAGGGGGGGTGAGCAGTTCTTC
TRBV24-1	TRBD1	TRBJ1-5	NA	CATREYTGQGAWSNQPQHF	TGTGCCACCAGGGAATATACGGGACAGGGGGCTTGGAGCAATCAGCCCCAGCATTTT
TRBV4-3	NA	TRBJ1-1	NA	CASSQSRAEAFF	TGCGCCAGCAGCCAATCCCGGGCTGAAGCTTTCTTT
TRBV6-5	TRBD2	TRBJ2-5	NA	CASSSGTSGRETQYF	TGTGCCAGCAGCTCCGGGACTAGCGGGAGAGAGACCCAGTACTTC
TRBV11-1	NA	TRBJ1-1	NA	CASSLFGNTEAFF	TGTGCCAGCAGCTTATTCGGGAACACTGAAGCTTTCTTT
TRBV4-2	NA	TRBJ2-4	NA	CASSQAGQSNIQYF	TGTGCCAGCAGCCAAGCCGGACAGTCAAACATTCAGTACTTC
TRBV5-1	NA	TRBJ1-5	NA	CASSLGPAGGNQPQHF	TGCGCCAGCAGCTTGGGACCGGCCGGTGGCAATCAGCCCCAGCATTTT
TRBV23-1	NA	TRBJ1-1	NA	CASSQRSRNTEAFF	TGCGCCAGCAGTCAACGGAGCAGAAACACTGAAGCTTTCTTT
TRBV30	TRBD1	TRBJ1-6	NA	CAWSLPRDSWKGNSPLHF	TGTGCCTGGAGTTTACCCCGGGACAGCTGGAAAGGGAATTCACCCCTCCACTTT
TRBV10-3	TRBD2	TRBJ2-2	NA	CAIRPGTSGRGTGELFF	TGTGCCATCAGACCTGGGACTAGCGGGAGAGGCACCGGGGAGCTGTTTTTT
TRBV24-1	NA	TRBJ1-4	NA	CATSERTATLSWGEKLFF	TGTGCCACCAGTGAGCGGACAGCCACTCTTTCTTGGGGTGAAAAACTGTTTTTT
TRBV4-3	NA	TRBJ1-2	NA	CASSKDGNYGYTF	TGCGCCAGCAGCAAAGACGGAAACTATGGCTACACCTTC
TRBV29-1	TRBD2	TRBJ2-2	NA	CSVEGVSGRRAGGGELFF	TGCAGCGTTGAAGGCGTTAGCGGGAGGAGGGCCGGTGGCGGGGAGCTGTTTTTT
TRBV5-5	TRBD1	TRBJ1-5	NA	CASAKGGTGVGNQPQHF	TGTGCCAGCGCAAAAGGAGGGACAGGGGTTGGCAATCAGCCCCAGCATTTT
TRBV29-1	NA	TRBJ2-7	NA	CSAGGWGGARNEQYF	TGCAGCGCCGGCGGTTGGGGGGGCGCGCGGAACGAGCAGTACTTC
TRBV6-6	NA	TRBJ1-1	NA	CASSAGEEAFF	TGTGCCAGCAGTGCCGGGGAGGAAGCTTTCTTT
TRBV28	NA	TRBJ1-5	NA	CASSRPGGGQPQHF	TGTGCCAGCAGCCGCCCGGGGGGAGGGCAGCCCCAGCATTTT
TRBV19	NA	TRBJ2-1	NA	CASSVGGGVGQFF	TGTGCCAGTAGTGTGGGAGGAGGTGTGGGGCAGTTCTTC
TRBV5-6	NA	TRBJ1-5	few	CASSLSGGRQPQHF	TGTGCCAGCAGCTTGTCGGGGGGGAGACAGCCCCAGCATTTT
TRBV27	TRBD2	TRBJ2-1	NA	CASSPLAGLNNEQFF	TGTGCCAGCAGTCCTCTAGCGGGCCTTAACAATGAGCAGTTCTTC
TRBV7-3	TRBD2	TRBJ2-1	NA	CASSLTLAGANEQFF	TGTGCCAGCAGCTTAACTCTAGCGGGAGCAAATGAGCAGTTCTTC
TRBV5-6	NA	TRBJ1-3	NA	CASSLDRTSGNTIYF	TGTGCCAGCAGCTTGGACAGGACCTCTGGAAACACCATATATTTT
TRBV28	NA	TRBJ1-2	NA	CASAPAEPHLYGYTF	TGTGCCAGCGCCCCGGCAGAACCCCACCTCTATGGCTACACCTTC
TRBV28	NA	TRBJ1-5	NA	CASSGGGRSNQPQHF	TGTGCCAGCAGCGGAGGGGGGAGAAGCAATCAGCCCCAGCATTTT
TRBV7-9	TRBD1	TRBJ1-5	NA	CASSMTGGPRGNQPQHF	TGTGCCAGCAGCATGACAGGGGGCCCGCGGGGCAATCAGCCCCAGCATTTT
TRBV4-3	NA	TRBJ1-3	NA	CASSQVDSSGNTIYF	TGCGCCAGCAGCCAAGTGGACAGCTCTGGAAACACCATATATTTT
TRBV14	TRBD1	TRBJ1-3	NA	CASSCGQGKLSCSGNTIYF	TGTGCCAGCAGCTGTGGACAGGGGAAGTTATCCTGCTCTGGAAACACCATATATTTT
TRBV6-5	TRBD1	TRBJ2-7	NA	CASSFGTGVSEQYF	TGTGCCAGCAGTTTCGGGACAGGGGTGAGCGAGCAGTACTTC
TRBV20-1	NA	TRBJ2-5	NA	CSGRWQETQYF	TGCAGTGGACGGTGGCAAGAGACCCAGTACTTC
TRBV5-6	TRBD1	TRBJ2-7	NA	CASSWGTGVSYEQYF	TGTGCCAGCAGCTGGGGGACAGGGGTTTCCTACGAGCAGTACTTC
TRBV9	TRBD1	TRBJ2-7	NA	CASSPGTGASSYEQYF	TGTGCCAGCAGCCCAGGGACAGGGGCGAGCTCCTACGAGCAGTACTTC
TRBV29-1	NA	TRBJ1-1	NA	CSVGDTTEAFF	TGCAGCGTTGGGGACACTACTGAAGCTTTCTTT
TRBV12-3/TRBV12-4	NA	TRBJ1-6	NA	CASSLGGNSPLHF	TGTGCCAGCAGTTTAGGAGGAAATTCACCCCTCCACTTT
TRBV28	TRBD2	TRBJ2-3	NA	CASSSGGTSVTDTQYF	TGTGCCAGCAGCTCAGGGGGGACTAGCGTCACAGATACGCAGTATTTT
TRBV24-1	NA	TRBJ1-2	few	CATSDWGGSYTF	TGTGCCACCAGTGATTGGGGAGGCAGCTACACCTTC
TRBV19	NA	TRBJ2-6	NA	CASSEGVQPARGANVLTF	TGTGCCAGTTCGGAAGGGGTACAGCCCGCTCGGGGGGCCAACGTCCTGACTTTC